Below, 29 T cell receptor beta chains from the same sample are listed, as sequenced in a study of shared clonotypes between healthy human individuals. TCRdb's table, derived via immunoSEQ multiplex PCR, lists solely in-frame clones and lacks some. Of around 940,000 clones in the sample, less than 85% were seen once. Source material: memory CD4+ T cells sorted from blood. Subset described: CD45RA-negative fraction. The receptor set was obtained from a man in his late teens or twenties in good health.

As DNA, the CDR3 is TGTGCCAGCACTCGCGACCCTTTGGCCAAAAACATTCAGTACTTC. As protein: CASTRDPLAKNIQYF. V is TRBV6-5 and J is TRBJ2-4; D is uncertain. V lost 7 bases to trimming and J lost 1 base, with 14 bases between them. The CDR3 consists of 15 residues. The germline V gene encodes CDR1 MNHEY and CDR2 SVGAGI.

This chain joins TRBV5-1 and TRBJ2-1; TRBD2 aligns across 10 bases. J lost 8 bases, V lost 3 bases, and 8 bases had no gene match. CDR3 length: 15 residues. Looked up from germline, CDR1 is SGHRS and CDR2 is YFSETQ. In nucleotides, the CDR3 is TGCGCCAGCAGCTCCCTGGGGAGCGGGAGGGATGAGCAGTTCTTC. Translated, it gives CASSSLGSGRDEQFF.

The chain employs TRBV7-2 and TRBJ2-2; possibly TRBD1 for D (6 bases). Deletions cut 4 bases from V and 1 base from J, with 10 bases between. Looked up from germline, CDR1 is SGHTA and CDR2 is FQGNSA. The CDR3 loop spans 15 amino acids. CDR3: CASSWTQGNTGELFF. The CDR3, as DNA: TGTGCCAGCAGCTGGACACAGGGGAACACCGGGGAGCTGTTTTTT.

V and J are TRBV4-3 and TRBJ2-3, with TRBD2 matching over 14 bases. V lost 4 bases and J lost 6; bases outside the gene matches: 3. Looked up from germline, CDR1 is LGHNA and CDR2 is YSLEER. This CDR3 spans 15 amino acids. CDR3 in DNA: TGCGCCAGCAGCCCGACTAGCGGGAGGGGGGATACGCAGTATTTT. Its translation is CASSPTSGRGDTQYF.

This clone was seen more than once but under ten times. The chain has TRBV7-3 and TRBJ2-2, with no clear D. CDR3 length equals 17 residues. The V end lost 5 bases, the J end lost 4 bases, and 20 bases lay between the germline ends. CDR1 is SGHTA, CDR2 FQGTGA, per germline. The CDR3 here is CASSPTSDGRPTGELFF. CDR3 bases: TGTGCCAGCAGCCCCACTTCGGACGGACGTCCCACCGGGGAGCTGTTTTTT.

This chain joins TRBV4-3 and TRBJ2-7; D is ambiguous. From germline, CDR1 is LGHNA and CDR2 YSLEER. The CDR3 consists of 16 residues. V dropped 0 bases and J dropped 1 base, with 13 bases sitting between them. CDR3 bases: TGCGCCAGCAGCCAAGACCCATACCCGGCATCCTACGAGCAGTACTTC. Protein product: CASSQDPYPASYEQYF.

This clone was seen only once. The chain combines TRBV6-9 with TRBJ1-5; D possibly corresponds to TRBD1 (6 bases). The germline V gene has CDR1 MNHGY and CDR2 SVAAGI. V lost 7 bases and J lost 4, with 20 bases in between. The CDR3 has 16 residues. CDR3 sequence (DNA): TGTGCCAGCACCTCTCCGGGACACAAAGGAAATCAGCCCCAGCATTTT. Translation: CASTSPGHKGNQPQHF.

This clone occurred a few times. This sequence joins TRBV7-2 and TRBJ2-1; D gene uncertain. The germline V and J ends were trimmed by 3 bases and 2 bases, with 14 bases remaining between them. Germline-derived CDR1 and CDR2 are SGHTA and FQGNSA. The CDR3 has 16 residues. The CDR3 coding sequence is TGTGCCAGCAGCTTTCGGTCGCGCAGTGCCTACAATGAGCAGTTCTTC. It codes for CASSFRSRSAYNEQFF.

The rearrangement links TRBV11-2 to TRBJ1-4; D remains ambiguous. In germline, CDR1 is SGHAT, CDR2 FQNNGV. CDR3 length equals 13 residues. Trimming took 1 base from V and 13 from J, leaving 13 bases between them. CDR3 sequence reads: CASSLALDTGLFF. DNA of the CDR3: TGTGCCAGCAGCTTAGCCCTAGATACGGGACTGTTTTTT.

The J gene is TRBJ1-5, the V gene TRBV9; 7 bases agree with TRBD1. Per the germline V gene, CDR1 is SGDLS and CDR2 is YYNGEE. This CDR3 region has 15 residues. V lost 2 bases, J lost 4 bases, and 6 bases stayed unmatched. CDR3: CASSVGGQVNQPQHF. CDR3 DNA: TGTGCCAGCAGCGTGGGTGGACAGGTAAATCAGCCCCAGCATTTT.

The chain uses TRBV27 and TRBJ1-5, with 8 bases lining up with TRBD1. Trimming cost V 5 bases and J 7 bases; bases outside gene matches: 10. Germline V CDR1 and CDR2: MNHEY, SMNVEV (reference sequence). There are 15 residues in the CDR3. CDR3 coding DNA: TGTGCCAGCAGTGAGAGACAGGGGAAGCGGCAGCCCCAGCATTTT. This gives the protein CASSERQGKRQPQHF.

The CDR3 bases are TGTGCCAGCAGTACGGAGGGACTAGGCTCCGGGGAGCTGTTTTTT. Its protein is CASSTEGLGSGELFF. The gene calls are TRBV2 and TRBJ2-2; TRBD2 agrees at 8 bases. This CDR3 comprises 15 residues. V trimming: 5 bases; J trimming: 6 bases; junction bases outside the gene matches: 8. The V gene's germline CDR1 is SNHLY and CDR2 FYNNEI.

The chain carries TRBV27 and TRBJ2-7; 12 bases map to TRBD1. Germline loops: CDR1 MNHEY, CDR2 SMNVEV (reference sequence). V lost 4 bases to trimming and J lost 7 bases; unmatched junction nucleotides: 8. CDR3 length equals 15 residues. The CDR3 sequence is CASSSPGQGAREQYF. Here the CDR3 DNA reads TGTGCCAGCAGTTCTCCGGGACAGGGGGCGCGGGAGCAGTACTTC.

The genes are TRBV6-1 and TRBJ2-7; the D gene could be TRBD1 or TRBD2 (7 bases each). Germline V gene data show CDR1 as MNHNS and CDR2 as SASEGT. Trimming removed 2 bases at V and 7 bases at J, with 15 bases between. The CDR3 consists of 14 residues. The CDR3 spells CASSETGRGGEQYF. The CDR3 nucleotides read TGTGCCAGCAGTGAAACCGGCAGGGGGGGGGAGCAGTACTTC.

This chain links TRBV11-2 with TRBJ2-3; no clear D gene. Germline CDR1 SGHAT, CDR2 FQNNGV. The CDR3 has 14 amino acids. Trimming shortened V by 1 base and J by 5 bases, and 10 bases separated the two germline ends. CDR3 amino acids: CASSLGSIVDTQYF. DNA of the CDR3: TGTGCCAGCAGCTTAGGTTCGATCGTAGATACGCAGTATTTT.

Concerning this clone: This CDR3 is also generated by other DNA sequences in the sample. The chain carries TRBV15 and TRBJ2-7, with a tentative D call TRBD2 (7 bases). V lost 4 bases, J lost 0 bases, and 10 bases lay in between. Germline V gene data show CDR1 as LNHNV and CDR2 as YYDKDF (reference sequence). The CDR3 extends over 14 amino acids. The CDR3 sequence is CATSKGGSSYEQYF. CDR3 DNA: TGTGCCACCAGCAAGGGGGGGAGCTCCTACGAGCAGTACTTC.

This clone was recorded a few times. The CDR3 loop is CASSLSGYSTDTQYF. The DNA of the CDR3 is TGTGCCAGCAGTTTGAGCGGATATAGCACAGATACGCAGTATTTT. V is TRBV27 and J is TRBJ2-3; a possible D gene is TRBD2 (5 bases). V was shortened by 3 bases and J by 0 bases, with 10 bases between the two germline ends. The CDR3 runs to 15 residues. Germline lookup yields CDR1 MNHEY and CDR2 SMNVEV (reference sequence).

V usage is TRBV5-6 and J usage is TRBJ2-3; TRBD2 aligns across 7 bases. The V and J ends lost 4 bases and 2 bases, in that order; junction bases with no gene match: 10. The CDR3 covers 16 residues. CDR1 is SGHDT and CDR2 is YYEEEE in the germline V gene. The CDR3 region is CASSRFSSGFTDTQYF. CDR3 in DNA: TGTGCCAGCAGCCGGTTCTCTAGCGGATTCACAGATACGCAGTATTTT.

This clone appeared many times. The genes are TRBV2 and TRBJ1-1; D is unresolved. CDR3 length: 13 amino acids. Trimming removed 0 bases at V and 4 bases at J, with 6 bases between. Germline V gives CDR1 SNHLY, CDR2 FYNNEI. The CDR3 DNA follows: TGTGCCAGCAGTGAAGCGGGGAGCACTGAAGCTTTCTTT. This gives the protein CASSEAGSTEAFF.

This sequence joins TRBV6-1 and TRBJ1-2, with 7 bases lining up with TRBD1. The ends lost 0 bases at V and 4 bases at J; junction bases unmatched: 5. Germline V gives CDR1 MNHNS, CDR2 SASEGT. The CDR3 loop spans 15 amino acids. Here the CDR3 reads CASSEATGQTYGYTF. CDR3 bases: TGTGCCAGCAGTGAAGCGACGGGACAGACCTATGGCTACACCTTC.

The chain links TRBV11-2 to TRBJ2-7; possible D gene TRBD2, 6 bases. Per the germline V gene, CDR1 is SGHAT and CDR2 is FQNNGV. Trimming cost V 4 bases and J 5 bases, with 27 bases left between them. This CDR3 has 18 residues. CDR3 nucleotide sequence: TGTGCCAGCAGCTCAAGTGGCTGGGAGGACGAGAAGGGCCACGAGCAGTACTTC. It translates to CASSSSGWEDEKGHEQYF.

The rearrangement links TRBV5-1 to TRBJ1-5, with D possibly TRBD1 on 5 matching bases. V was clipped by 0 bases and J by 7 bases, with 11 bases between them. Germline V gives CDR1 SGHRS, CDR2 YFSETQ. The CDR3 consists of 14 residues. CDR3 loop: CASSLGQGSQPQHF. CDR3 in DNA: TGCGCCAGCAGCTTGGGTCAGGGATCCCAGCCCCAGCATTTT.

This clone was recorded a few times. Other DNA variants within this sample encode the same CDR3. The rearrangement joins TRBV2 to TRBJ1-6; D not certain. The CDR3 is made up of 15 amino acids. In germline, CDR1 is SNHLY, CDR2 FYNNEI. V dropped 2 bases and J dropped 0 bases, with 5 bases sitting between them. CDR3 sequence reads: CASSERSSYNSPLHF. In DNA, the CDR3 is TGTGCCAGCAGTGAAAGGAGCTCCTATAATTCACCCCTCCACTTT.

Concerning this clone: This sample includes further DNA sequences coding for the same CDR3. The chain couples TRBV7-2 to TRBJ1-5; possibly TRBD1 for D (5 bases). The CDR3 extends over 13 amino acids. The germline V gene encodes CDR1 SGHTA and CDR2 FQGNSA. V gave up 5 bases and J gave up 7 bases, with 12 bases separating them. The CDR3 sequence is CASSLRGDQPQHF. DNA for the CDR3: TGTGCCAGCAGCCTAAGAGGGGACCAGCCCCAGCATTTT.

The chain carries TRBV20-1 and TRBJ1-1; D gene unclear. The V end was cut by 6 bases, the J end by 8 bases, with 13 bases between. The CDR3 length is 11 residues. CDR1 and CDR2 (germline): DFQATT, SNEGSKA (reference sequence). Here the CDR3 DNA reads TGCAGTGCCTCAGTCAGGAGCGAAGCTTTCTTT. Amino acids: CSASVRSEAFF.

The rearrangement links TRBV28 to TRBJ2-7; D is ambiguous. Germline V gene data show CDR1 as MDHEN and CDR2 as SYDVKM. Between the trimmed V and J ends, which lost 5 bases and 11 bases, there was a span of 28 bases. The CDR3 runs 16 residues. CDR3 amino acids: CASSPLQLSTRSTEYF. The CDR3 DNA is TGTGCCAGCAGTCCACTTCAGCTGAGCACGAGGTCTACGGAGTACTTC.

J is TRBJ2-3 and V is TRBV10-2; TRBD2 is a possible D gene (5 bases). CDR1 and CDR2 (germline): WSHSY, SAAADI. The CDR3 sequence is 12 residues long. V was cut by 6 bases and J by 1 base, with 5 bases left in between. CDR3 DNA: TGCGCCAGCAGGAGGGGCACAGATACGCAGTATTTT. This sequence encodes CASRRGTDTQYF.

The chain carries TRBV6-5 and TRBJ2-7, with D possibly TRBD1 on 8 matching bases. The CDR3 contains 15 residues. Trimming removed 5 bases from V and 4 bases from J, with 18 bases in between. Germline loops: CDR1 MNHEY, CDR2 SVGAGI. The CDR3: CASSRGGDRGYEQYF. The CDR3 nucleotides are TGTGCCAGCAGTAGGGGGGGAGACAGGGGTTACGAGCAGTACTTC.

CDR3 DNA sequence: TGTGCCAGCGGCGGACAGGGGGGCACCTACAATGAGCAGTTCTTC. This codes for CASGGQGGTYNEQFF. The rearrangement joins TRBV5-4 to TRBJ2-1; 10 bases agree with TRBD1. Unmatched junction bases numbered 6, after V lost 7 bases and J lost 2 bases. This CDR3 region has 15 residues. Looked up from germline, CDR1 is SGHNT and CDR2 is YYREEE (reference sequence).